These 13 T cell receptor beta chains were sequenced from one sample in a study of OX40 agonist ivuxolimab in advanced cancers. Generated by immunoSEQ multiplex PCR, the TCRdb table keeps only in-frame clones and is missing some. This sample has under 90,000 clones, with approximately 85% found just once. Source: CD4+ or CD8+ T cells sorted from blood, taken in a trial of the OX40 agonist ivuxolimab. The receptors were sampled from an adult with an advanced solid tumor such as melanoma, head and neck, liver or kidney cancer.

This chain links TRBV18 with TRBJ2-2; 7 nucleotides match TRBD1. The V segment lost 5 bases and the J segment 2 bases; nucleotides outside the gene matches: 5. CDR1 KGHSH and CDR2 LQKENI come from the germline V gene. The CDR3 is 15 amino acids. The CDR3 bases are TGTGCCAGCTCAGCCGGGACAGCCAACACCGGGGAGCTGTTTTTT. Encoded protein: CASSAGTANTGELFF.

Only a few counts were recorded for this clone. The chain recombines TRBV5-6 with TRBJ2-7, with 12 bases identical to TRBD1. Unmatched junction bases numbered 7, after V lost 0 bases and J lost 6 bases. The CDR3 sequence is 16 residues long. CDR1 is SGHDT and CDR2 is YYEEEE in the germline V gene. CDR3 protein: CASSLVGGTGGIEQYF. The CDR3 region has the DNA TGTGCCAGCAGCTTGGTCGGGGGGACAGGGGGCATCGAGCAGTACTTC.

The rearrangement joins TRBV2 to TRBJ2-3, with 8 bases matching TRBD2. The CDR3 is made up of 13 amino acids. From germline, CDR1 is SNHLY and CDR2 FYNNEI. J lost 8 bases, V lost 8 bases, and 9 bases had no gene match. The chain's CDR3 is CASQSGGVGTQYF. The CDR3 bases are TGTGCCAGCCAGAGCGGGGGTGTTGGTACGCAGTATTTT. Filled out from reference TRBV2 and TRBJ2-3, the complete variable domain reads EPEVTQTPSHQVTQMGQEVILRCVPISNHLYFYWYRQILGQKVEFLVSFYNNEISEKSEIFDDQFSVERPDGSNFTLKIRSTKLEDSAMYFCASQSGGVGTQYFGPGTRLTVL.

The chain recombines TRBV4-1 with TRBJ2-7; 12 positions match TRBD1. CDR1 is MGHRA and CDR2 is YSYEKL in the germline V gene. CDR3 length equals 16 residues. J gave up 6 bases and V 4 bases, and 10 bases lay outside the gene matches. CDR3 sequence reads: CASSLRDRGRRGEQYF. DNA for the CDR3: TGCGCCAGCAGCCTCAGGGACAGGGGGCGTCGGGGCGAGCAGTACTTC.

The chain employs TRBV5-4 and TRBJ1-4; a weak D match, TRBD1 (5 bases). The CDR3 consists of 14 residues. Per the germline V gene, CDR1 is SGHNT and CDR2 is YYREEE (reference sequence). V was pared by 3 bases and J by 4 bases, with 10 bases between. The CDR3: CASSWRGVNEKLFF. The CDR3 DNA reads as TGTGCCAGCAGCTGGAGAGGGGTTAATGAAAAACTGTTTTTT.

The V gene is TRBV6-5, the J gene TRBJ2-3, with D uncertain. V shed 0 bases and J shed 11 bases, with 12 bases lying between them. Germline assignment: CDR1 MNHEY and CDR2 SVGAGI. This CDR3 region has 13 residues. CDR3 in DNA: TGTGCCAGCAGTTACTCGTTAAACGGACGGCAGTATTTT. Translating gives CASSYSLNGRQYF.

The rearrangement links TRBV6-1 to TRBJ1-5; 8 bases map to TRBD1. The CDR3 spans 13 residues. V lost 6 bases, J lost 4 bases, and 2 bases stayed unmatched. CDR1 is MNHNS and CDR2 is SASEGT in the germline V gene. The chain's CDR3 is CASRGQANQPQHF. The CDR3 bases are TGTGCCAGCAGGGGACAGGCTAATCAGCCCCAGCATTTT.

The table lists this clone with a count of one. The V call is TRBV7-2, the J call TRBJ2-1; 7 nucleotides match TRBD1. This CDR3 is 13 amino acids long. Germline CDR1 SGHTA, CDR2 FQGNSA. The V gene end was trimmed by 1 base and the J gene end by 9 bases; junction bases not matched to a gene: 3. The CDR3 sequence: CASSLVQGSEQFF. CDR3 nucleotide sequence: TGTGCCAGCAGCTTAGTACAGGGGAGTGAGCAGTTCTTC.

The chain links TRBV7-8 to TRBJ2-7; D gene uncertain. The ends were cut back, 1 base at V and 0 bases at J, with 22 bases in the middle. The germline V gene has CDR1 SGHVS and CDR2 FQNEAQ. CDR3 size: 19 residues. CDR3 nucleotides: TGTGCCAGCAGCTTAGTTCTGCCACGGTTAGGATCCTCCTCCTACGAGCAGTACTTC. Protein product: CASSLVLPRLGSSSYEQYF.

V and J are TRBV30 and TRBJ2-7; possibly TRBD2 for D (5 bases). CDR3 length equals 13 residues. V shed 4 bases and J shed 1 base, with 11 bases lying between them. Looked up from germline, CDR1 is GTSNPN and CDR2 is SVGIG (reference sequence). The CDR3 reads CAWNKGGSYEQYF. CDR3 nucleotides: TGTGCCTGGAATAAAGGCGGGTCCTACGAGCAGTACTTC.

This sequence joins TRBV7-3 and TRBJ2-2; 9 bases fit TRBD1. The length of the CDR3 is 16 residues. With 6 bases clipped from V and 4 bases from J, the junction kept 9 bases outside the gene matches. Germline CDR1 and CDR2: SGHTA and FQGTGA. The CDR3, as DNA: TGTGCCAGCAGGAAACCGGGACAGGGTGTCACCGGGGAGCTGTTTTTT. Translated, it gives CASRKPGQGVTGELFF.

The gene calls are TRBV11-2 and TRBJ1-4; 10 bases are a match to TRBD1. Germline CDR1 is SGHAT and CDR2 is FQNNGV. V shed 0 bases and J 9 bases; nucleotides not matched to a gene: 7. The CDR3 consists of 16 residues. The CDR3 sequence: CASSLDLTGGAQKLFF. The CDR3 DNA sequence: TGTGCCAGCAGCTTAGATTTGACAGGGGGCGCGCAAAAACTGTTTTTT.

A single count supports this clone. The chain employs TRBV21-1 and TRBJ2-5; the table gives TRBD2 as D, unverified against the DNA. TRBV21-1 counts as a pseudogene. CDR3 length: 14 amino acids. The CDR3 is CASSFPGDQETQYF. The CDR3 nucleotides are TGTGCCAGCAGCTTTCCGGGGGATCAAGAGACCCAGTACTTC.